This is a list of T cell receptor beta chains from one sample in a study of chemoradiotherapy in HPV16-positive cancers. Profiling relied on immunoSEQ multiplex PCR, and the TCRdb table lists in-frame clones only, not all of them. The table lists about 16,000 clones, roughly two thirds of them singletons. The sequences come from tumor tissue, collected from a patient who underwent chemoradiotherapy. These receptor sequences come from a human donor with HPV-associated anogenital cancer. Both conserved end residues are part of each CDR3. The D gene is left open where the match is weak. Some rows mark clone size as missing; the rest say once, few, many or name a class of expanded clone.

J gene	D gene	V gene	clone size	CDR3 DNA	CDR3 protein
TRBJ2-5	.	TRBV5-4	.	TGTGCCAGCAGCTTGACAGGAGACCAAGAGACCCAGTACTTC	CASSLTGDQETQYF
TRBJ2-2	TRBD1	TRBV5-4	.	TGTGCCAGCAGCTCCGGGACAGGGGGCACCGGGGAGCTGTTTTTT	CASSSGTGGTGELFF
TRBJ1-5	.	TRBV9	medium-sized	TGTGCCAGCAGCGTCGGGGGGCCCAATCAGCCCCAGCATTTT	CASSVGGPNQPQHF
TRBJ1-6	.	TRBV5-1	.	TGCGCCAGCAGCTTGGCCGTAGATTCACCCCTCCACTTT	CASSLAVDSPLHF
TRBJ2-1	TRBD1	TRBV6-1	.	TGTGCCAGCAGTGACAGGACAGGTAGCTACAATGAGCAGTTCTTC	CASSDRTGSYNEQFF
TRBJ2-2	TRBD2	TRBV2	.	TGTGCCAGCAGTGACCGACCCGGGGGGGAAATCACCGGGGAGCTGTTTTTT	CASSDRPGGEITGELFF
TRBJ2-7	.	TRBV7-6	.	TGTGCCAGCAGCTTAGGCCCCGGGGGCGAGCAGTACTTC	CASSLGPGGEQYF
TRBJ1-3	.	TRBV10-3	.	TGTGCCATCAGAGCTTCGACAGATGGAAACACCATATATTTT	CAIRASTDGNTIYF
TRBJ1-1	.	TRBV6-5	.	TGTGCCAGCAGTTACTGGAGGGACACTGAAGCTTTCTTT	CASSYWRDTEAFF
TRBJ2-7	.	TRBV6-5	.	TGTGCCAGCAGCTTTGACAGCACCTACGAGCAGTACTTC	CASSFDSTYEQYF
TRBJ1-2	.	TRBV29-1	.	TGCAGCGTTGCGGGGCTGGGGGTCGTTTCTGATGGCTACACCTTC	CSVAGLGVVSDGYTF
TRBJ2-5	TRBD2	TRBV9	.	TGTGCCAGCAGCGTAGGGACTAGGGGTTTTGAGACCCAGTACTTC	CASSVGTRGFETQYF
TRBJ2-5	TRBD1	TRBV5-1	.	TGCGCCAGCCTCCTAACGGGACAGGGGGCCGAGACCCAGTACTTC	CASLLTGQGAETQYF
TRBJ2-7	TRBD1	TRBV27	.	TGTGCCAGCAGTTTCGACAGGGGCTACGAGCAGTACTTC	CASSFDRGYEQYF
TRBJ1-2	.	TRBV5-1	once	TGCGCCAGCAGCCAGGGGACTCAGGGATATGGCTACACCTTC	CASSQGTQGYGYTF
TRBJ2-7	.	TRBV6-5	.	TGTGCCAGCAGTTACTCGCGCGAGCAGTACTTC	CASSYSREQYF
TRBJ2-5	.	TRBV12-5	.	TGTGCTAGTGGTTTTGGGGCGGCAGGAACGCAAGAGACCCAGTACTTC	CASGFGAAGTQETQYF
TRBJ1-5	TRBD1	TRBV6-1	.	TGTGCCAGCAGTGCCTCTCACAGGGGTGGAAATCAGCCCCAGCATTTT	CASSASHRGGNQPQHF
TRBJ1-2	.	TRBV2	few	TGTGCCAGCAGTGAAACGTGGGAGGGGATCTATGGCTACACCTTC	CASSETWEGIYGYTF
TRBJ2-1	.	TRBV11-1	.	TGTGCCAGCAGCTCTCGGGCACTCACTAATGAGCAGTTCTTC	CASSSRALTNEQFF
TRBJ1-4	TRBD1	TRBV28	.	TGTGCCAGCAGGGAGACAGGGTTTGTTGAAAAACTGTTTTTT	CASRETGFVEKLFF
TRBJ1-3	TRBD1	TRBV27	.	TGTGCCAGCAGTTCAGGGGGTGGAAACACCATATATTTT	CASSSGGGNTIYF
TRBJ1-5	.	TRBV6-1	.	TGTGCCAGCAAGTTGTTGGGTGGTCAGCCCCAGCATTTT	CASKLLGGQPQHF
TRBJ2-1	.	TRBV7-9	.	TGTGCCAGCAACCCTAGGGGGGGGCCAAGTGAGCAGTTCTTC	CASNPRGGPSEQFF
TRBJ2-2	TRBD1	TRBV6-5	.	TGTGCCAGCAGTTACTCACAGGGGGTTCCCGGGGAGCTGTTTTTT	CASSYSQGVPGELFF
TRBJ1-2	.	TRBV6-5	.	TGTGCCAGCAGTTATCAAAGGACAGCTAGAGGCTACACCTTC	CASSYQRTARGYTF
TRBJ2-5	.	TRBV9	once	TGTGCCAGCAGCGCCCCCGAGCCCGCGGACATACGGTACTTC	CASSAPEPADIRYF
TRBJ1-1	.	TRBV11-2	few	TGTGCCAGCAGGAGGGCAGGGAGCGCTGAAGCTTTCTTT	CASRRAGSAEAFF
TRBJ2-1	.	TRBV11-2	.	TGTGCCAGCAGCTTTCGCCAACACAATGAGCAGTTCTTC	CASSFRQHNEQFF
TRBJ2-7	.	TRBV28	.	TGTGCCAGCGGGCAAAGGTACGAGCAGTACTTC	CASGQRYEQYF
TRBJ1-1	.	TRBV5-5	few	TGTGCCAGCAGCTTGGAAGGGAACACTGAAGCTTTCTTT	CASSLEGNTEAFF
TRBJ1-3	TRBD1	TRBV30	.	TGTGCCTTAAGACAGGGCGGTGTTTACACCATATATTTT	CALRQGGVYTIYF
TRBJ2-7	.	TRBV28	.	TGTGCCAGCATCCAGGGCGGTAAGAACGAGCAGTACTTC	CASIQGGKNEQYF
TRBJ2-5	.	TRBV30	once	TGTGCCTGGGCCCACAGGAGGGTGCAAGAGACCCAGTACTTC	CAWAHRRVQETQYF
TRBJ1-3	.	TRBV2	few	TGTGCCAGCAGTGTTTCAGGGGCGGGAAACACCATATATTTT	CASSVSGAGNTIYF
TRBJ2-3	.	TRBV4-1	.	TGCGCCAGCAGCCAAGCTCCCGCCGAGTCAGGCACAGATACGCAGTATTTT	CASSQAPAESGTDTQYF
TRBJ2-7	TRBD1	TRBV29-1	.	TGCAGCGTTGAAAGGCAGGGGGTTTTCTACGAGCAGTACTTC	CSVERQGVFYEQYF
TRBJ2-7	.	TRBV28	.	TGTGCCAGCAGTTTAGGGGACATATACTACGAGCAGTACTTC	CASSLGDIYYEQYF
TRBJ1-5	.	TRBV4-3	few	TGCGCCAGCAAAGGTGACAATCAGCCCCAGCATTTT	CASKGDNQPQHF
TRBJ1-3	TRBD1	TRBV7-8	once	TGTGCCAGCAGCCCCCCGGGAGGGGGCACAGGAAACACCATATATTTT	CASSPPGGGTGNTIYF
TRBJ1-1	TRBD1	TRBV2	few	TGTGCCAGCGGGGACAGCCCAACTGTTAACACTGAAGCTTTCTTT	CASGDSPTVNTEAFF